The next 7 T cell receptor beta chains were all read from a single sample in a study of blood T cell repertoires in COVID-19. Using immunoSEQ multiplex PCR, the repertoire was profiled, and TCRdb retains in-frame clones only, with some absent. The table lists 200,000 to 300,000 clones, around 87% of them singletons. Sequencing input: peripheral blood. The receptors originated from a woman in her forties or fifties with acute or convalescent COVID-19.

This clone was picked up one time. This chain's CDR3 is CASSDPGQLNTEAFF. CDR3 sequence (DNA): TGTGCCAGCAGCGATCCGGGACAGCTGAACACTGAAGCTTTCTTT. The V and J genes are TRBV28 and TRBJ1-1; 7 positions agree with TRBD1. V shed 6 bases and J 0 bases; nucleotides not matched to a gene: 7. Per germline, CDR1 MDHEN and CDR2 SYDVKM. There are 15 residues in the CDR3. Full variable domain (rest looked up from reference TRBV28 and TRBJ1-1): DVKVTQSSRYLVKRTGEKVFLECVQDMDHENMFWYRQDPGLGLRLIYFSYDVKMKEKGDIPEGYSVSREKKERFSLILESASTNQTSMYLCASSDPGQLNTEAFFGQGTRLTVV.

This chain connects TRBV5-6 to TRBJ1-1; D unresolved. Germline loops: CDR1 SGHDT, CDR2 YYEEEE. The CDR3 length is 13 residues. The V end lost 2 bases, the J end lost 5 bases, and 10 bases lay between the germline ends. The CDR3 loop is CASSLLRITEAFF. The CDR3 DNA sequence: TGTGCCAGCAGCTTATTGAGGATTACTGAAGCTTTCTTT.

The chain employs TRBV18 and TRBJ1-2; 12 positions match TRBD1. Germline V gene lookup returns CDR1 KGHSH and CDR2 LQKENI. J lost 6 bases, V lost 3 bases, and 5 bases had no gene match. The CDR3 is 15 residues long. The CDR3, as DNA: TGTGCCAGCTCACCGATGGGACAGGGGGCGGATGGCTACACCTTC. This gives the protein CASSPMGQGADGYTF. Full variable domain (rest looked up from reference TRBV18 and TRBJ1-2): NAGVMQNPRHLVRRRGQEARLRCSPMKGHSHVYWYRQLPEEGLKFMVYLQKENIIDESGMPKERFSAEFPKEGPSILRIQQVVRGDSAAYFCASSPMGQGADGYTFGSGTRLTVV.

This clone was seen a few times. CDR3 DNA: TGTGCCAGCGGGGGGAATCCTAATGAAAAACTGTTTTTT. Its translation is CASGGNPNEKLFF. The J gene is TRBJ1-4, the V gene TRBV2, with TRBD1 as a possible D gene (5 bases). The CDR3 loop spans 13 amino acids. With 8 bases removed from V and 3 bases from J, the gap between germline ends came to 10 bases. Germline assignment: CDR1 SNHLY and CDR2 FYNNEI. The full variable domain, rest sourced from reference TRBV2 and TRBJ1-4, is EPEVTQTPSHQVTQMGQEVILRCVPISNHLYFYWYRQILGQKVEFLVSFYNNEISEKSEIFDDQFSVERPDGSNFTLKIRSTKLEDSAMYFCASGGNPNEKLFFGSGTQLSVL.

The chain combines TRBV5-4 with TRBJ1-2; no reliable D call. This CDR3 contains 15 residues. V gave up 0 bases and J gave up 8 bases, with 17 bases separating them. Looked up from germline, CDR1 is SGHNT and CDR2 is YYREEE (reference sequence). DNA of the CDR3: TGTGCCAGCAGCTTGGTTCCCTGGGAGAGCGGGGGCTACACCTTC. As protein: CASSLVPWESGGYTF. The whole variable domain, filled in from reference TRBV5-4 and TRBJ1-2, reads ETGVTQSPTHLIKTRGQQVTLRCSSQSGHNTVSWYQQALGQGPQFIFQYYREEENGRGNFPPRFSGLQFPNYSSELNVNALELDDSALYLCASSLVPWESGGYTFGSGTRLTVV.

V gene TRBV12-3 or TRBV12-4 combines with J gene TRBJ1-6; 7 bases fit TRBD1. The CDR3 is made up of 13 amino acids. The J segment lost 10 bases and the V segment lost 6 bases, leaving 6 bases of the junction unmatched. For the CDR3, the DNA is TGTGCCAGCAGGACAGGGCTCACATCACCCCTCCACTTT. Its protein product is CASRTGLTSPLHF.

This chain uses TRBV4-1 with TRBJ2-2; 7 nucleotides agree with TRBD2. The ends lost 4 bases at V and 7 bases at J; junction bases unmatched: 9. Germline lookup yields CDR1 MGHRA and CDR2 YSYEKL. CDR3 length: 15 residues. The CDR3 DNA sequence: TGCGCCAGCAGCCGCTCCCCGGGAGGTAGCGGGGAGCTGTTTTTT. It is translated as CASSRSPGGSGELFF.